Presented here are 19 T cell receptor beta chains from one specimen sequenced in a study of blood T cells in healthy people across ages. The use of a sample-barcoded 5' primer and a J-beta primer mix characterized a second PCR of 7 to 11 cycles. TCRdb reprocessed the 5' RACE reads with MiXCR, giving one entry per CDR3 protein. The repertoire includes about 680,000 distinct CDR3 sequences, approximately 49% of them detected once, and about 32% sits in the top ten. Material for sequencing was blood. Source of these receptors: an older woman in good health.

J is TRBJ2-4 and V is TRBV12-3 or TRBV12-4; D is possibly TRBD2 (6 bases). The DNA end is more similar to TRBJ2-7, so the J call may be wrong. This CDR3 spans 13 amino acids. The CDR3 spells CASSRSGVSEQYF. CDR3 DNA sequence: TGTGCCAGCAGCCGGTCGGGAGTTTCCGAGCAGTACTTC.

The chain combines TRBV7-9 with TRBJ2-3; 11 positions agree with TRBD2. V shed 4 bases, J shed 1 base, and the junction held 7 bases outside the gene matches. The CDR3 contains 17 residues. The V gene's germline CDR1 is SEHNR and CDR2 FQNEAQ (reference sequence). Here the CDR3 reads CASSSGLAVSRTDTQYF. The CDR3 DNA reads TGTGCCAGCAGCTCGGGACTAGCGGTATCCCGCACAGATACGCAGTATTTT.

This clonotype turned up a few times. This sequence joins TRBV10-3 and TRBJ2-3; D is unclear. The CDR3 runs to 12 residues. The germline V gene encodes CDR1 ENHRY and CDR2 SYGVKD. V dropped 6 bases and J dropped 5 bases, with 9 bases sitting between them. In DNA, the CDR3 is TGTGCCATCAGAGTAGGCGGAGATACGCAGTATTTT. It yields the protein CAIRVGGDTQYF.

V usage is TRBV7-9 and J usage is TRBJ1-5, with TRBD1 matching over 9 bases. Germline V gene lookup returns CDR1 SEHNR and CDR2 FQNEAQ (reference sequence). Trimming took 4 bases from V and 1 from J; bases not matched to a gene: 2. There are 15 residues in the CDR3. CDR3 region: CASSSQGASNQPQHF. DNA for the CDR3: TGTGCCAGCAGCTCACAGGGGGCGAGCAATCAGCCCCAGCATTTT.

This clonotype was detected many times. The V call is TRBV20-1, the J call TRBJ1-2, with D perhaps TRBD1 (5 bases). The V and J ends lost 5 bases and 1 base respectively, with 17 bases between them. The CDR3 extends over 15 amino acids. Germline V lookup: CDR1 DFQATT, CDR2 SNEGSKA (reference sequence). Here the CDR3 DNA reads TGCAGTGCTCCGAGGGACCCGGGGAGTAACTATGGCTACACCTTC. It codes for CSAPRDPGSNYGYTF.

This clonotype was counted only a few times. V is TRBV25-1 and J is TRBJ1-2; no reliable D call. This CDR3 is 14 amino acids long. V gave up 1 base and J gave up 4 bases, with 10 bases separating them. Germline V gene lookup returns CDR1 MGHDK and CDR2 SYGVNS. This CDR3 reads CASSEFGSSYGYTF. CDR3 DNA: TGTGCCAGCAGTGAATTTGGCAGTTCCTATGGCTACACCTTC.

This clonotype was observed a handful of times. The chain joins TRBV7-2 to TRBJ2-7; D is undetermined. Trimming removed 5 bases from V and 4 bases from J, with 15 bases in between. The germline CDR1 and CDR2 sequences are SGHTA and FQGNSA. This CDR3 contains 14 residues. In nucleotides, the CDR3 is TGTGCCAGCAGCCCTCACGGCGGCGGTTACGAGCAGTACTTC. Its protein product is CASSPHGGGYEQYF.

This clonotype was counted between two and nine times. The CDR3 sequence is CASRTGTSGSYEQFF. CDR3 nucleotide sequence: TGCGCCAGCAGGACCGGGACTAGCGGGAGTTATGAGCAGTTCTTC. The chain is built from TRBV5-1 and TRBJ2-1; TRBD2 aligns across 14 bases. Unmatched junction bases numbered 6, after V lost 5 bases and J lost 8 bases. CDR3 size: 15 residues. Per the germline V gene, CDR1 is SGHRS and CDR2 is YFSETQ.

This chain links TRBV27 with TRBJ2-7; 9 nucleotides match TRBD1. V lost 7 bases to trimming and J lost 2 bases; unmatched junction nucleotides: 12. Germline V gene data show CDR1 as MNHEY and CDR2 as SMNVEV (reference sequence). The CDR3 contains 16 residues. This CDR3 is CASTLKPGQGPYEQYF. CDR3 sequence (DNA): TGTGCCAGCACCCTCAAACCGGGACAGGGACCCTACGAGCAGTACTTC.

The chain has TRBV6-2 or TRBV6-3 and TRBJ2-4; D may match TRBD1 or TRBD2 (5 bases each). Germline V gene lookup returns CDR1 MNHEY and CDR2 SVGEGT. The V gene lost 2 bases and the J gene lost 6 bases, with 11 bases spanning the gap. The CDR3 contains 14 residues. The DNA of the CDR3 is TGTGCCAGCAGTTACAGAGGGGCAGTAAACATTCAGTACTTC. Amino acids: CASSYRGAVNIQYF.

The chain couples TRBV20-1 to TRBJ2-7, with 8 positions matching TRBD2. CDR1 is DFQATT, CDR2 SNEGSKA, per germline (reference sequence). The CDR3 totals 16 residues. The V segment lost 0 bases and the J segment 4 bases; nucleotides outside the gene matches: 11. The CDR3 region is CSARDRRAGAEYEQYF. CDR3 nucleotides: TGCAGTGCTAGAGATCGAAGAGCGGGAGCGGAGTACGAGCAGTACTTC.

The V call is TRBV18, the J call TRBJ2-5; 11 nucleotides agree with TRBD2. The CDR3 spans 15 residues. V lost 7 bases to trimming and J lost 2 bases; unmatched junction nucleotides: 6. Germline assignment: CDR1 KGHSH and CDR2 LQKENI. CDR3 nucleotides: TGTGCCAGCTTACCGGGACTAGCGGAACAAGAGACCCAGTACTTC. The encoded protein is CASLPGLAEQETQYF.

The V call is TRBV20-1, the J call TRBJ2-4; D call uncertain. The germline V gene has CDR1 DFQATT and CDR2 SNEGSKA (reference sequence). V lost 1 base and J lost 0, with 10 bases in between. The CDR3 has 15 amino acids. The CDR3 is CSARVRALAKNIQYF. The DNA of the CDR3 is TGCAGTGCTAGAGTACGGGCACTAGCCAAAAACATTCAGTACTTC.

The V and J genes are TRBV11-1 and TRBJ2-1; 10 positions match TRBD1. V shed 0 bases, J shed 8 bases, and the junction held 7 bases outside the gene matches. Germline V lookup: CDR1 SGHAT, CDR2 FQDESV (reference sequence). This CDR3 region has 16 residues. Here the CDR3 reads CASSLAGTGVRDEQFF. As DNA, the CDR3 is TGTGCCAGCAGCTTAGCGGGGACAGGGGTTCGCGATGAGCAGTTCTTC.

This clonotype occurred a few times. This chain uses TRBV5-1 with TRBJ2-1, with 11 bases that match TRBD2. Germline V gene sequence: CDR1 SGHRS, CDR2 YFSETQ. The CDR3 extends over 17 amino acids. The trim removed 0 bases at V and 6 bases at J, leaving 8 bases unmatched. This CDR3 is CASSLVLAGGPANEQFF. DNA for the CDR3: TGCGCCAGCAGCTTGGTTTTAGCGGGGGGGCCGGCCAATGAGCAGTTCTTC.

This clonotype was observed a handful of times. The V and J genes are TRBV11-3 and TRBJ2-3, with a tentative D call TRBD2 (5 bases). CDR3 length: 15 residues. Germline CDR1 and CDR2: SGHNT and YENEEA. Trimming removed 1 base from V and 2 bases from J, with 10 bases in between. The CDR3 coding sequence is TGTGCCAGCAGCTTAGGAGGCGGGCTCACAGATACGCAGTATTTT. Its protein is CASSLGGGLTDTQYF. The full variable domain, in which reference TRBV11-3 and TRBJ2-3 provide the parts outside the CDR3, is EAGVVQSPRYKIIEKKQPVAFWCNPISGHNTLYWYLQNLGQGPELLIRYENEEAVDDSQLPKDRFSAERLKGVDSTLKIQPAELGDSAVYLCASSLGGGLTDTQYFGPGTRLTVL.

V is TRBV2 and J is TRBJ1-2; TRBD1 might be the D (6 bases). This CDR3 contains 13 residues. The V gene's germline CDR1 is SNHLY and CDR2 FYNNEI. V dropped 4 bases and J dropped 4 bases, with 10 bases sitting between them. The CDR3 nucleotides read TGTGCCAGCAGTGGAGGACAGACCTATGGCTACACCTTC. Protein sequence: CASSGGQTYGYTF. Supplemented by reference TRBV2 and TRBJ1-2, the full variable domain reads EPEVTQTPSHQVTQMGQEVILRCVPISNHLYFYWYRQILGQKVEFLVSFYNNEISEKSEIFDDQFSVERPDGSNFTLKIRSTKLEDSAMYFCASSGGQTYGYTFGSGTRLTVV.

The rearrangement joins TRBV9 to TRBJ2-1; D unclear. The CDR3 is made up of 14 amino acids. With 0 bases removed from V and 15 bases from J, the gap between germline ends came to 19 bases. Germline V gene data show CDR1 as SGDLS and CDR2 as YYNGEE. The CDR3 here is CASSVATDGPILFF. For the CDR3, the DNA is TGTGCCAGCAGCGTAGCTACGGACGGACCCATCCTGTTCTTC.

This clonotype was detected only a few times. The rearrangement links TRBV18 to TRBJ2-3; D remains unclear. V was shortened by 11 bases and J by 3 bases, with 12 bases between the two germline ends. CDR3 length: 12 amino acids. Germline V gene lookup returns CDR1 KGHSH and CDR2 LQKENI. The CDR3 loop reads CAASESTDTQYF. As DNA, the CDR3 is TGTGCCGCGTCCGAGAGTACAGATACGCAGTATTTT.